This passage covers 15 T cell receptor beta chains from one sample sequenced in a study of T-cell reconstitution after alpha-beta-depleted transplantation in children. The authors prepared the TCRbeta library with unique molecular identifiers. In TCRdb, the PCR reads were re-called with MiXCR into one record per CDR3 protein. The table has 150,000 to 200,000 distinct CDR3 sequences, just over 14% seen once. The sequencing used PBMCs from the stem cell graft donor, collected from the stem cell graft. The receptors were sampled from a human donor who donated a stem cell graft to a child with acute lymphoblastic leukemia.

This clonotype turned up a few times. This rearrangement joins TRBV3-1 to TRBJ2-7, with D perhaps assigned TRBD1 or TRBD2 (5 bases each). The CDR3 has 14 amino acids. Germline lookup yields CDR1 LGHDT and CDR2 YNNKEL (reference sequence). V was shortened by 0 bases and J by 6 bases, with 12 bases between the two germline ends. CDR3 residues: CASSQEMRGAEQYF. In DNA form, the CDR3 reads TGTGCCAGCAGCCAAGAGATGAGAGGGGCCGAGCAGTACTTC.

This clonotype was recorded many times. The genes are TRBV12-3 or TRBV12-4 and TRBJ2-5; tentative D call: TRBD2 (6 bases). The V and J ends lost 7 bases and 5 bases respectively, with 14 bases between them. This CDR3 spans 13 amino acids. The CDR3 DNA follows: TGTGCCAGCAACCCCGGGGAGGAGGAGACCCAGTACTTC. This translates into CASNPGEEETQYF.

This clonotype was observed many times. This chain uses TRBV29-1 with TRBJ2-7; 8 nucleotides line up with TRBD1. CDR3 size: 14 residues. Per the germline V gene, CDR1 is SQVTM and CDR2 is ANQGSEA. Trimming cost V 0 bases and J 4 bases; bases outside gene matches: 5. The CDR3 DNA reads as TGCAGCGTTGAAGATACCGACAGGGGTTACGAGCAGTACTTC. Its protein is CSVEDTDRGYEQYF.

The table lists this clonotype with a few counts. J is TRBJ1-5 and V is TRBV20-1; D is undetermined. Germline V gene data show CDR1 as DFQATT and CDR2 as SNEGSKA (reference sequence). The CDR3 has 12 residues. Between the trimmed V and J ends, which lost 0 bases and 5 bases, there was a span of 5 bases. The CDR3 DNA sequence: TGCAGTGCTAGAGATGGAGATCAGCCCCAGCATTTT. As protein: CSARDGDQPQHF.

This clonotype has at least ten counts. The chain recombines TRBV6-1 with TRBJ1-1; D possibly corresponds to TRBD1 (6 bases). Per the germline V gene, CDR1 is MNHNS and CDR2 is SASEGT. The ends were cut back, 4 bases at V and 4 bases at J, with 10 bases in the middle. The CDR3 totals 13 residues. Here the CDR3 DNA reads TGTGCCAGCAGTGCGGACAGATTCACTGAAGCTTTCTTT. It codes for CASSADRFTEAFF.

J is TRBJ2-2 and V is TRBV7-2, with D perhaps TRBD1 (6 bases). The CDR3 totals 15 residues. Germline-derived CDR1 and CDR2 are SGHTA and FQGNSA. Trimming pared 2 bases from V and 6 bases from J, leaving 13 bases between. The CDR3 nucleotides are TGTGCCAGCAGCTTACCCACAGGGTATCCCGGGGAGCTGTTTTTT. Protein product: CASSLPTGYPGELFF.

There are many counts of this clonotype. The genes are TRBV2 and TRBJ2-3; TRBD1 or TRBD2 may be the D gene (7 bases each). The CDR3 sequence is 16 residues long. V shed 0 bases and J shed 5 bases, with 15 bases lying between them. Per the germline V gene, CDR1 is SNHLY and CDR2 is FYNNEI. CDR3 bases: TGTGCCAGCAGTGAAGCCCACAGGGGAGGGGGAGATACGCAGTATTTT. It specifies CASSEAHRGGGDTQYF.

The V and J genes are TRBV2 and TRBJ1-2; D unresolved. Trimming shortened V by 8 bases and J by 3 bases, and 16 bases separated the two germline ends. The CDR3 spans 14 residues. Germline loops: CDR1 SNHLY, CDR2 FYNNEI. The CDR3 reads CASDSTSGDYGYTF. The CDR3 DNA is TGTGCCAGCGATTCCACCTCAGGCGACTATGGCTACACCTTC.

The chain joins TRBV29-1 to TRBJ2-1, with TRBD2 matching over 7 bases. CDR1 is SQVTM, CDR2 ANQGSEA, per germline. V gave up 3 bases and J gave up 0 bases; unmatched junction bases: 8. This CDR3 is built from 16 residues. CDR3 loop: CSVDPPSGVSYNEQFF. The CDR3, as DNA: TGCAGCGTTGATCCGCCAAGCGGGGTCTCCTACAATGAGCAGTTCTTC.

This clonotype was detected ten times or more. The chain has TRBV4-1 and TRBJ1-4; D possibly corresponds to TRBD1 (5 bases). The V end was cut by 4 bases, the J end by 13 bases, with 22 bases between. Germline V lookup: CDR1 MGHRA, CDR2 YSYEKL. This CDR3 region has 15 residues. CDR3 amino acids: CASSPSRNVGHRLFF. The CDR3 coding sequence is TGCGCCAGCAGCCCGTCAAGGAATGTAGGACACCGACTGTTTTTT.

The sample holds many counts of this clonotype. The chain employs TRBV5-1 and TRBJ2-1; D unresolved. The CDR3 is made up of 14 amino acids. Trimming cost V 2 bases and J 7 bases, with 13 bases left between them. Per the germline V gene, CDR1 is SGHRS and CDR2 is YFSETQ. The CDR3 nucleotides read TGCGCCAGCAGCTTTCGGTGGCCAGCGAATGAGCAGTTCTTC. The encoded protein is CASSFRWPANEQFF.

This clonotype appeared many times. The V gene is TRBV9, the J gene TRBJ2-1; TRBD2 agrees at 9 bases. The CDR3 loop spans 17 amino acids. Trimming removed 0 bases from V and 1 base from J; junction bases left unmatched: 5. Looked up from germline, CDR1 is SGDLS and CDR2 is YYNGEE. Here the CDR3 DNA reads TGTGCCAGCAGCGTAGGGCTAGCGGGACTTTCCTACAATGAGCAGTTCTTC. Translating it yields CASSVGLAGLSYNEQFF.

This clonotype was observed once. V usage is TRBV7-9 and J usage is TRBJ2-7; no clear D. The CDR3 extends over 15 amino acids. Deletions cut 5 bases from V and 2 bases from J, with 16 bases between. Germline V gene sequence: CDR1 SEHNR, CDR2 FQNEAQ (reference sequence). CDR3: CASSPMGFSPYEQYF. As DNA, the CDR3 is TGTGCCAGCAGCCCCATGGGCTTCTCCCCCTACGAGCAGTACTTC.

This clonotype was seen at least ten times. The chain recombines TRBV7-2 with TRBJ1-5; the match to TRBD1 covers 8 bases. CDR1 is SGHTA and CDR2 is FQGNSA in the germline V gene. The junction had 10 bases not matched to a gene; V was cut back by 6 bases and J by 6 bases. The CDR3 is 15 residues long. CDR3 nucleotides: TGTGCCAGCAGTACCAGGACAGGGTCTTCTCAGCCCCAGCATTTT. It is translated as CASSTRTGSSQPQHF. The complete variable domain, with remaining parts taken from reference TRBV7-2 and TRBJ1-5, reads GAGVSQSPSNKVTEKGKDVELRCDPISGHTALYWYRQSLGQGLEFLIYFQGNSAPDKSGLPSDRFSAERTGGSVSTLTIQRTQQEDSAVYLCASSTRTGSSQPQHFGDGTRLSIL.

At least ten counts were recorded for this clonotype. The chain has TRBV5-1 and TRBJ2-5; 7 nucleotides align to TRBD1. Looked up from germline, CDR1 is SGHRS and CDR2 is YFSETQ. V lost 0 bases to trimming and J lost 6 bases; unmatched junction nucleotides: 8. The CDR3 runs 15 residues. In DNA form, the CDR3 reads TGCGCCAGCAGCTTGGAAGTTGGGGGACAGAAGACCCAGTACTTC. Residues: CASSLEVGGQKTQYF.